This T cell receptor beta chain emerged from a study of T-cell reconstitution after alpha-beta-depleted transplantation in children. Study observations and caveats: A year post-transplant, T-cell counts and diversity derived mostly from newly produced T cells. Alpha-beta T cells about two months after transplant reportedly derived from several hundred expanded graft clones.

For TCRbeta, the library was prepared with unique molecular identifiers. A single record per CDR3 protein comes from TCRdb applying MiXCR to the PCR reads. The sample gives 610,000 or so distinct CDR3 sequences, around 27% of which show up once; 36% is in the top ten. The CDR3 runs to 15 residues. V trimming: 6 bases; J trimming: 2 bases; junction bases outside the gene matches: 9. The germline V gene has CDR1 DFQATT and CDR2 SNEGSKA (reference sequence). This clonotype has ten or more counts. The antigen is unknown. The TCR was taken from a boy in the first two years of life with Wiskott-Aldrich syndrome, due to receive a stem cell transplant. The gene calls are TRBV20-1 and TRBJ2-1; TRBD2 aligns across 8 bases. Sequenced here: PBMCs, sampled before TCRalphabeta/CD19-depleted stem cell transplant. As DNA, the CDR3 is TGCAGTGCGAGACCCGTAGCGGGAACCTACAATGAGCAGTTCTTC. It encodes CSARPVAGTYNEQFF.